These 27 T cell receptor beta chains were all obtained from the same sample, sequenced in a study of shared clonotypes between healthy human individuals. The method was immunoSEQ multiplex PCR; TCRdb's version includes in-frame clones alone and lacks a portion of them. Of some 2.3 million clones listed, approximately 95% were seen once; the top ten hold about 0.39%. The material sequenced was naive CD4+ T cells from PBMCs. The sample's subset: CD45RA+ positively selected. All receptors come from a man between 18 and 35 years old in good health. Some clones in this sample may be carry-over from other donors' samples.

The V call is TRBV28, the J call TRBJ1-5, with 7 bases identical to TRBD1. The CDR3 spans 17 residues. V shed 5 bases and J 2 bases; nucleotides not matched to a gene: 12. Germline-derived CDR1 and CDR2 are MDHEN and SYDVKM. This CDR3 reads CASSPYGRGQGNQPQHF. The CDR3 region has the DNA TGTGCCAGCAGTCCCTATGGAAGGGGGCAAGGCAATCAGCCCCAGCATTTT.

The gene calls are TRBV5-8 and TRBJ1-4; tentative D call: TRBD1 (5 bases). V was shortened by 0 bases and J by 16 bases, with 10 bases between the two germline ends. The CDR3 has 11 amino acids. The germline V gene encodes CDR1 SGHTS and CDR2 YDEGEE. CDR3 bases: TGTGCCAGCAGCTTGGATAGGGGCTCGTTTTTT. Its protein product is CASSLDRGSFF.

This clone was recorded a few times. The chain recombines TRBV9 with TRBJ1-1, with D possibly matching TRBD1 (5 bases). The CDR3 totals 13 residues. V was trimmed by 3 bases and J by 4 bases, leaving 10 bases between them. Looked up from germline, CDR1 is SGDLS and CDR2 is YYNGEE. As DNA, the CDR3 is TGTGCCAGCAGCGACCAGGGATTCACTGAAGCTTTCTTT. This sequence encodes CASSDQGFTEAFF.

The chain recombines TRBV30 with TRBJ2-6; D gene ambiguous. The V gene's germline CDR1 is GTSNPN and CDR2 SVGIG (reference sequence). The CDR3 runs to 13 residues. Trimming pared 0 bases from V and 4 bases from J, leaving 4 bases between. CDR3 DNA sequence: TGTGCCTGGAGTGTCCGCGGGGCCAACGTCCTGACTTTC. This translates into CAWSVRGANVLTF.

The chain is built from TRBV7-2 and TRBJ2-1; 11 bases are shared with TRBD2. Germline V gene sequence: CDR1 SGHTA, CDR2 FQGNSA. The J segment lost 7 bases and the V segment lost 3 bases, leaving 2 bases of the junction unmatched. This CDR3 is 14 amino acids long. The CDR3 spells CASSLSSGRNEQFF. In DNA form, the CDR3 reads TGTGCCAGCAGCTTGTCTAGCGGGAGGAATGAGCAGTTCTTC.

The chain couples TRBV5-1 to TRBJ1-1; D perhaps matches TRBD1 (5 bases). Trimming removed 2 bases from V and 1 base from J, with 9 bases in between. The CDR3 totals 14 residues. Per germline, CDR1 SGHRS and CDR2 YFSETQ. The CDR3 DNA reads TGCGCCAGCAGCTTAAGGGACTGGAACACTGAAGCTTTCTTT. As protein: CASSLRDWNTEAFF.

In nucleotides, the CDR3 is TGTGCCAGTAGTCTCCGAGGGACATCGAAAGCTTTCTTT. Residues: CASSLRGTSKAFF. V and J are TRBV19 and TRBJ1-1; weak D call: TRBD1 (6 bases). This CDR3 has 13 amino acids. Trimming took 5 bases from V and 9 from J, leaving 16 bases between them. From germline, CDR1 is LNHDA and CDR2 SQIVND (reference sequence).

CDR3 bases: TGTGCCAGCACCTCTCTTCCCCCGCGCTCCCCTAACTACGAGCAGTACTTC. Its protein product is CASTSLPPRSPNYEQYF. This chain links TRBV27 with TRBJ2-7, with D unresolved. This CDR3 spans 17 amino acids. V was cut by 7 bases and J by 3 bases, with 25 bases left in between. The germline V gene has CDR1 MNHEY and CDR2 SMNVEV (reference sequence).

This chain connects TRBV6-5 to TRBJ1-5; D unclear. V was shortened by 7 bases and J by 0 bases, with 7 bases between the two germline ends. The germline gives CDR1 MNHEY, CDR2 SVGAGI. The CDR3 extends over 13 amino acids. CDR3 nucleotides: TGTGCCAGCAAGGTCGATAGCAATCAGCCCCAGCATTTT. This sequence encodes CASKVDSNQPQHF.

V and J are TRBV4-2 and TRBJ2-7; 11 nucleotides match TRBD2. CDR1 LGHNA and CDR2 YNFKEQ come from the germline V gene. Trimming cost V 4 bases and J 3 bases; bases outside gene matches: 5. This CDR3 contains 15 residues. CDR3 region: CASSRGTSGDYEQYF. The CDR3 nucleotides are TGTGCCAGCAGCCGAGGGACTAGCGGTGACTACGAGCAGTACTTC.

For this clone: Distinct nucleotide sequences in the sample also encode this CDR3. V is TRBV7-9 and J is TRBJ2-7, with D possibly being TRBD2 (6 bases). V lost 5 bases to trimming and J lost 7 bases, with 9 bases between them. Germline assignment: CDR1 SEHNR and CDR2 FQNEAQ (reference sequence). The CDR3 sequence is 11 residues long. The CDR3 bases are TGTGCCAGCAGCCCGGGGGTGGAGCAGTACTTC. This gives the protein CASSPGVEQYF.

V is TRBV4-3 and J is TRBJ1-2; 10 bases are a match to TRBD1. The ends lost 2 bases at V and 3 bases at J; junction bases unmatched: 3. The germline gives CDR1 LGHNA, CDR2 YSLEER. The CDR3 totals 15 residues. DNA of the CDR3: TGCGCCAGCAGCCAATTAGGACAGGGGGACTATGGCTACACCTTC. As protein: CASSQLGQGDYGYTF.

This chain joins TRBV28 and TRBJ2-5, with TRBD2 identical over 9 bases. The germline CDR1 and CDR2 sequences are MDHEN and SYDVKM. Trimming at V came to 2 bases and at J to 5 bases, leaving 9 bases not matched to a gene. The CDR3 has 16 residues. The CDR3 coding sequence is TGTGCCAGCAGTTTACTCTTTGCGGGAGGGCCGGAGACCCAGTACTTC. This codes for CASSLLFAGGPETQYF.

CDR3 DNA: TGTGCCAGCAGTTTATCCGACCGCCGGGACAGGGGGCGCGAGAGTGAGCAGTTCTTC. Amino acid sequence: CASSLSDRRDRGRESEQFF. The chain combines TRBV27 with TRBJ2-1; 12 bases align to TRBD1. CDR3 length equals 19 residues. CDR1 and CDR2 (germline): MNHEY, SMNVEV (reference sequence). The junction had 15 bases not matched to a gene; V was cut back by 0 bases and J by 9 bases.

This chain uses TRBV30 with TRBJ2-7; 9 bases are a match to TRBD1. V was clipped by 5 bases and J by 7 bases; unmatched bases: 9. Germline CDR1 and CDR2: GTSNPN and SVGIG (reference sequence). The CDR3 loop spans 13 amino acids. The CDR3, as DNA: TGTGCCTGGTCCGGACAGGGGACGGGAGAGCAGTACTTC. It translates to CAWSGQGTGEQYF.

The chain carries TRBV6-6 and TRBJ2-5; D gene unclear. Germline V gene lookup returns CDR1 MNHNY and CDR2 SVGAGI (reference sequence). The length of the CDR3 is 14 residues. V was clipped by 6 bases and J by 5 bases, with 16 bases between them. Here the CDR3 DNA reads TGTGCCAGCAGCAACGGGTTCCAGCTCGAGACCCAGTACTTC. This sequence encodes CASSNGFQLETQYF.

Turning to this clone: The sample holds other DNA sequences that translate to the same CDR3. This chain links TRBV27 with TRBJ1-5; D unresolved. This CDR3 has 13 amino acids. Germline V gene sequence: CDR1 MNHEY, CDR2 SMNVEV (reference sequence). The germline V and J ends were trimmed by 5 bases and 7 bases, with 12 bases remaining between them. The CDR3 sequence is CASSPLLGQPQHF. In DNA form, the CDR3 reads TGTGCCAGCAGTCCCCTCTTGGGGCAGCCCCAGCATTTT.

V and J are TRBV6-1 and TRBJ2-4; TRBD2 aligns across 7 bases. The CDR3 is 16 residues long. The V gene end was trimmed by 4 bases and the J gene end by 0 bases; junction bases not matched to a gene: 6. Germline V gene data show CDR1 as MNHNS and CDR2 as SASEGT. The CDR3, as DNA: TGTGCCAGCAGTGCACTAGCGCGCCTAGCCAAAAACATTCAGTACTTC. Amino acids: CASSALARLAKNIQYF.

The rearrangement uses TRBV5-4 and TRBJ1-2, with 7 bases fitting TRBD1. Germline loops: CDR1 SGHNT, CDR2 YYREEE (reference sequence). This CDR3 is built from 16 residues. With 4 bases clipped from V and 0 bases from J, the junction kept 9 bases outside the gene matches. The CDR3 DNA is TGTGCCAGCAGCCGAGGGGGCGCTCCCCCTAACTATGGCTACACCTTC. Translation: CASSRGGAPPNYGYTF.

The rearrangement joins TRBV28 to TRBJ2-7, with 9 bases matching TRBD1. Germline loops: CDR1 MDHEN, CDR2 SYDVKM. Trimming took 5 bases from V and 5 from J; bases not matched to a gene: 10. This CDR3 contains 15 residues. The CDR3 here is CASSGTGQGTNEQYF. The CDR3 DNA reads as TGTGCCAGCAGTGGGACGGGACAGGGCACCAACGAGCAGTACTTC.

The V call is TRBV9, the J call TRBJ2-1; 8 bases map to TRBD2. Unmatched junction bases numbered 6, after V lost 3 bases and J lost 7 bases. CDR3 length: 14 amino acids. Germline V gene lookup returns CDR1 SGDLS and CDR2 YYNGEE. This CDR3 is CASSGTSLPNEQFF. DNA of the CDR3: TGTGCCAGCAGCGGGACTAGCCTCCCAAATGAGCAGTTCTTC. The full variable domain, in which reference TRBV9 and TRBJ2-1 provide the parts outside the CDR3, is DSGVTQTPKHLITATGQRVTLRCSPRSGDLSVYWYQQSLDQGLQFLIQYYNGEERAKGNILERFSAQQFPDLHSELNLSSLELGDSALYFCASSGTSLPNEQFFGPGTRLTVL.

The chain combines TRBV6-1 with TRBJ1-5, with D tentatively TRBD1 (5 bases). Germline V gives CDR1 MNHNS, CDR2 SASEGT. The CDR3 covers 13 residues. V was trimmed by 11 bases and J by 0 bases, leaving 11 bases between them. The CDR3 here is CAGGADSNQPQHF. The CDR3 nucleotides read TGTGCCGGCGGGGCGGATAGCAATCAGCCCCAGCATTTT.

The chain has TRBV15 and TRBJ2-2; 9 bases are shared with TRBD2. The CDR3 extends over 18 amino acids. Trimming removed 3 bases from V and 0 bases from J; junction bases left unmatched: 8. In germline, CDR1 is LNHNV, CDR2 YYDKDF (reference sequence). CDR3 sequence: CATSRPPTSGANTGELFF. Here the CDR3 DNA reads TGTGCCACCAGCAGGCCGCCGACTAGCGGAGCGAACACCGGGGAGCTGTTTTTT.

The chain recombines TRBV28 with TRBJ2-1, with D possibly matching TRBD2 (7 bases). Germline CDR1 is MDHEN and CDR2 is SYDVKM. The CDR3 runs 15 residues. The V end lost 6 bases, the J end lost 7 bases, and 19 bases lay between the germline ends. As DNA, the CDR3 is TGTGCCAGCAGCCAAGGGGGGGCCAGCATTAATGAGCAGTTCTTC. It codes for CASSQGGASINEQFF.

This clone showed up just once. This chain uses TRBV7-2 with TRBJ2-7, with D uncertain. Germline loops: CDR1 SGHTA, CDR2 FQGNSA. The ends were cut back, 6 bases at V and 6 bases at J, with 12 bases in the middle. The CDR3 loop spans 12 amino acids. The DNA for the CDR3 is TGTGCCAGCAGGCTAATAAATGGCGAGCAGTACTTC. Encoded protein: CASRLINGEQYF.

The V gene is TRBV28, the J gene TRBJ1-4; TRBD1 matches 8 bases. Germline V lookup: CDR1 MDHEN, CDR2 SYDVKM. Trimming at V came to 1 base and at J to 8 bases, leaving 12 bases not matched to a gene. This CDR3 is 17 amino acids long. DNA of the CDR3: TGTGCCAGCAGTTTATTCCCCGGGACAGGCAAAGGAGAAAAACTGTTTTTT. Its translation is CASSLFPGTGKGEKLFF.

The chain links TRBV18 to TRBJ2-1; possibly TRBD2 for D (5 bases). The germline V gene has CDR1 KGHSH and CDR2 LQKENI. Trimming stripped 3 bases from V and 8 bases from J, with 14 bases between. The CDR3 is made up of 14 amino acids. Written as DNA, the CDR3 is TGTGCCAGCTCACCGTACCCTGAGGGCCATGAGCAGTTCTTC. Amino acid sequence: CASSPYPEGHEQFF.